This T cell receptor (beta chain) was retrieved from a study of shared clonotypes between healthy human individuals (dated by TCRdb to the early 2020s). About the study as a whole: A couple of women and a few men aged 18 to 49 years were included in the cohort. The study deeply sequenced blood TCR repertoires of 5 or 6 healthy adults to estimate repertoire size and the extent of clonotype sharing between individuals. To increase sequencing depth and limit assay-specific biases, TCR repertoire library preparation and sequencing were carried out by different laboratories using diverse techniques. Per donor, leukapheresis produced somewhere between about 0.85 and 9.5 billion PBMCs. For each donor, CD4 naive and CD4 memory were each run on three plates, CD8 naive on two plates, and CD8 memory on one plate.

The CDR3 numbers 16 residues from cysteine through phenylalanine. The kept DNA is CDR3 alone, 48 bases in frame from the first base. According to the germline V gene, CDR1 reads SGHTA and CDR2 reads FQGTGA. Ends trimmed: V by 5 bases, J by 5 bases; bases unmatched to a gene: 6. TCR CDR3 regions were amplified from genomic DNA by multiplex PCR using the deep immunoSEQ assay. Extracted genomic DNA from each cell subset was spread evenly across all wells of several immunoSEQ 96-well plates, with each plate serving as a replicate. For sorted subsets, roughly 190 ng of genomic DNA, equivalent to 25,000 to 35,000 T cell genomes, went into each replicate PCR. Purified libraries were quantified with a Qubit 3.0 fluorometer, sized on a Bioanalyzer 2100, and re-quantified with the KAPA Library Quantification kit. Each immunoSEQ 96-well plate was sequenced on its own single-read 150-cycle Illumina NextSeq 550 flow cell. The authors processed their data as follows. Because the immunoSEQ output held only junctional sequences and lacked quality scores, the filtering could not match the filtering applied to full-length reads. Sequences were annotated with PyIR, a Python wrapper for IgBLAST v1.9, using IMGT germline references to assign V/J genes and CDR3. Any read was removed if the V/J assignment was weak (E-value above 1e-6), the CDR3 was missing, or the read contained stop codons, out-of-frame junctions, or ambiguous translated residues. A V3J clonotype was defined by an identical inferred V gene, J gene, and CDR3 amino acid sequence. Percentage overlap between repertoires was calculated by dividing the number of shared unique clonotypes by the size of the smaller repertoire. Richness of each repertoire was evaluated using RTK rarefaction, the Chao1 estimator, and Recon v2.1 estimates of unobserved clonotypes. For all TCRbeta clonotypes obtained by the gDNA method from several donors, generation probabilities were computed with OLGA. The source is immuneACCESS, and TCRdb retained only in-frame sequences with V and J called. Part of the clones is not carried over; for the studies checked, unresolved V genes explain less than half of this, and the remainder is unexplained. That table furnishes V, J and clone size, whereas the DNA furnished D and trimming. Across this sample there are 950,000 to 1,100,000 clones, with roughly 80% seen only once. Of the sample, around 1.5% falls within the top ten clones.

On this clone itself: The antigen it recognizes is unknown. One base away there is no much larger clone; base qualities are not given.

What the work shows at the level of the full study, not this receptor alone: Naive subsets generally had larger estimated clonotype richness than memory subsets did. Sampling was restricted to blood, and TCR repertoires in tissue are likely to differ from TCR repertoires in blood. Rarefaction of sorted-subset datasets indicated incomplete sequencing despite the large sequencing depth. Clonotypes shared by all four sorted-subset donors showed higher generation probabilities than non-shared clonotypes. Because the study included a small number of donors, the genetic and exposure-history diversity represented was limited. Across four donors, roughly 5.4% of naive CD4, roughly 3.4% of naive CD8, under 2.5% of memory CD4, and over 0.35% of memory CD8 clonotypes were shared. Based on pairwise subsampling, the degree of clonotype sharing among donors was expected to be affected by sequencing depth.

Healthy HIV-negative adults with no recently reported acute infections or vaccinations were included as donors. Every donor was a Caucasian adult residing in Nashville, Tennessee, USA. Magnetic negative selection was used to enrich CD4+ T cells, after which naive cells were positively selected on CD45RA and the negative fraction became the memory subset. Blood was collected by leukapheresis, and PBMCs were isolated by Ficoll-Histopaque density gradient centrifugation and then cryopreserved in liquid nitrogen vapor phase. Analytical flow cytometry was used to check the purity and quantity of every magnetically sorted T cell population. From each sorted fraction, genomic DNA was isolated and quantified by UV absorbance on a Nanodrop 2000c.

The TCR comes from a man younger than 35 in good health. The sample was memory CD4+ T cells sorted from blood. Per the publication, the cell subset or site label means: CD45RA-negative fraction. The sequence links TRBV7-3 to TRBJ2-5, and 15 junctional nucleotides match TRBD2. The CDR3 sequence is CASSPGLAGGTETQYF. Here is the DNA: TGTGCCAGCAGCCCGGGACTAGCGGGGGGAACTGAGACCCAGTACTTC.